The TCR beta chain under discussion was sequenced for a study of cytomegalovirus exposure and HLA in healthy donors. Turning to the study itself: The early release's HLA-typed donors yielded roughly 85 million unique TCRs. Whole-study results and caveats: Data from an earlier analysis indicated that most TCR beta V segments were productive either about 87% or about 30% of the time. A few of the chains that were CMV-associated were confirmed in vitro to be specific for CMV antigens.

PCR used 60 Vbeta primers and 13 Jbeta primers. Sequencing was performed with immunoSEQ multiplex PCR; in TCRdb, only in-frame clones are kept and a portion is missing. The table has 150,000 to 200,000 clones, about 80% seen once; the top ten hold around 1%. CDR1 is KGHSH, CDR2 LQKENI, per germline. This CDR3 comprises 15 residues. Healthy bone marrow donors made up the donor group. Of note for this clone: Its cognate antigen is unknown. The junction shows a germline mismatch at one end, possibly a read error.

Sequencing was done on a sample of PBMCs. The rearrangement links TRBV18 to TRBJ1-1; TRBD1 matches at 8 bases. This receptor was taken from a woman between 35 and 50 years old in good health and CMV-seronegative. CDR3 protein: CANSPGTGGPSEAFF. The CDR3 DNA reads TGTGCCAACTCACCCGGGACAGGTGGCCCTTCTGAAGCTTTCTTT.